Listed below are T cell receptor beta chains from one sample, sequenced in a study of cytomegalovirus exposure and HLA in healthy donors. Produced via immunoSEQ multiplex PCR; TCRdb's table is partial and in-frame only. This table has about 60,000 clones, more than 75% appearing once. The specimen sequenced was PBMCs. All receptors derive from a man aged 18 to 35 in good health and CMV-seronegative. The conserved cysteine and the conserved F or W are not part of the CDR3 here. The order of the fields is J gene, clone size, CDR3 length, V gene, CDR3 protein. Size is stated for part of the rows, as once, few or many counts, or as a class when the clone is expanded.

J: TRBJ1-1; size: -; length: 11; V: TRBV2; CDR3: ASFRGLNTEAF
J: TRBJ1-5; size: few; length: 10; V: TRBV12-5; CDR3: ASGLTDQPQH
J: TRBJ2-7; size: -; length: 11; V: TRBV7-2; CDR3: ASSGTGDYEQY
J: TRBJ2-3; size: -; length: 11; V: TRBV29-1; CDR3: SAEGGLAFTQY
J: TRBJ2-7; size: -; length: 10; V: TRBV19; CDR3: ASSNPGGEQY
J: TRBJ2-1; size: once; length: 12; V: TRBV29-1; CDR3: SVKAGSSYNEQF
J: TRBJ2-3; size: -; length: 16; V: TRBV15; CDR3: ATSSDHGTVGGTDTQY
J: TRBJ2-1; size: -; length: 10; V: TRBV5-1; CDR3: ASEGAHNEQF
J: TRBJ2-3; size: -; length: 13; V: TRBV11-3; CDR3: ASSEEGLSTDTQY
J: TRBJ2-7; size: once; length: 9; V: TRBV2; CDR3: ASTGLDEQY